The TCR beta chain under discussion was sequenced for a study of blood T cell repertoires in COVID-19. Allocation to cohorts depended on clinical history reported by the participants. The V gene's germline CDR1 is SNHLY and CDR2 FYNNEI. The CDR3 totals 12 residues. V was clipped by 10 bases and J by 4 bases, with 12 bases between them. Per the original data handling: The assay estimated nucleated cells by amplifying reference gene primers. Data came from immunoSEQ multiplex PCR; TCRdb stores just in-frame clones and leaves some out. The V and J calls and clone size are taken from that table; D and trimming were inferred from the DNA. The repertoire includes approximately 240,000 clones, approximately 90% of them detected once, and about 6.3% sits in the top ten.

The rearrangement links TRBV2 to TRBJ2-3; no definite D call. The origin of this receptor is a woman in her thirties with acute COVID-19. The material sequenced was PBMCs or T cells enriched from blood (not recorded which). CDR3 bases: TGTGCCATATCCCTAGGATCAGATACGCAGTATTTT. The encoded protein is CAISLGSDTQYF. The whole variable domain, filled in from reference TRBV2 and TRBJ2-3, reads EPEVTQTPSHQVTQMGQEVILRCVPISNHLYFYWYRQILGQKVEFLVSFYNNEISEKSEIFDDQFSVERPDGSNFTLKIRSTKLEDSAMYFCAISLGSDTQYFGPGTRLTVL.